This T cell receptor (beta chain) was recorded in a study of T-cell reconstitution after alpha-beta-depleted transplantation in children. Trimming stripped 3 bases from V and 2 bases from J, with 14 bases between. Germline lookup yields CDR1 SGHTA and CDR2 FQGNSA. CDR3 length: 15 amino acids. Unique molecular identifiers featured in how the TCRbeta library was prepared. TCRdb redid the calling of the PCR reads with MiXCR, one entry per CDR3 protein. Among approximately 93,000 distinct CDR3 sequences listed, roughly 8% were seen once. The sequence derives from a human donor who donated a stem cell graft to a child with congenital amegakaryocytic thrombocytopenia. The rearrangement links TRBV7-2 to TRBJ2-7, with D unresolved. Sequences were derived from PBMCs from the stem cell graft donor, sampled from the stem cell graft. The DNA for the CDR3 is TGTGCCAGCAGCTTCGGTCTGGGTAGTACCTACGAGCAGTACTTC. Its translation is CASSFGLGSTYEQYF.